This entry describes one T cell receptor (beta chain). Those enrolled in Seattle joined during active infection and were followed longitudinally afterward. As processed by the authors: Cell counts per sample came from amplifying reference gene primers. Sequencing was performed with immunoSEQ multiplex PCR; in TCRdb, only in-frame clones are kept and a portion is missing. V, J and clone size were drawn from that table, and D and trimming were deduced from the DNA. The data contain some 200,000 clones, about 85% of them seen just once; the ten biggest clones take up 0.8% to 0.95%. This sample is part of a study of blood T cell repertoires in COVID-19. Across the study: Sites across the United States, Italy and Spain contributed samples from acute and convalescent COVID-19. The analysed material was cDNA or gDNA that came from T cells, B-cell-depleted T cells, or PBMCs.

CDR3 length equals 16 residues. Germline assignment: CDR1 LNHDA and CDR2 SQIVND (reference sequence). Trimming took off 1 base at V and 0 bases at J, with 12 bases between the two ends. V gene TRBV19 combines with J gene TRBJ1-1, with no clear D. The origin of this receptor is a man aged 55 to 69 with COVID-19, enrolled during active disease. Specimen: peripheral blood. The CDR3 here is CASSIAANGMNTEAFF. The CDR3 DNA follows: TGTGCCAGTAGTATAGCGGCCAACGGGATGAACACTGAAGCTTTCTTT.